These 27 T cell receptor beta chains share one sample of origin, sequenced in a study of cytotoxic CD8 clonotypes in ibrutinib-treated CLL. Sequencing was performed with immunoSEQ multiplex PCR; in TCRdb, only in-frame clones are kept and a portion is missing. The table shows hundreds of thousands of clones, with under 70% occurring only once. This specimen was PBMCs, taken after 36 months of ibrutinib treatment. Every receptor here comes from a human donor with chronic lymphocytic leukemia.

J is TRBJ2-2 and V is TRBV10-3; D may be TRBD1 (6 bases). Trimming took off 5 bases at V and 6 bases at J, with 10 bases between the two ends. The length of the CDR3 is 13 residues. CDR1 and CDR2 (germline): ENHRY, SYGVKD. CDR3 loop: CAISYTGSGELFF. The DNA for the CDR3 is TGTGCCATCAGTTATACAGGGTCCGGGGAGCTGTTTTTT.

The chain couples TRBV27 to TRBJ2-1, with 9 bases aligning to TRBD1. The CDR3 has 15 amino acids. Germline CDR1 MNHEY, CDR2 SMNVEV (reference sequence). J gave up 6 bases and V 2 bases, and 5 bases lay outside the gene matches. The CDR3 region is CASSLRQGVANEQFF. The CDR3 DNA reads TGTGCCAGCAGTTTAAGACAGGGGGTAGCCAATGAGCAGTTCTTC.

This clone was seen only a few times. CDR3 coding DNA: TGTGCCAGCAGCCGGACAGGGGAATACGAGCAGTACTTC. Its translation: CASSRTGEYEQYF. V is TRBV11-3 and J is TRBJ2-7; 9 bases are shared with TRBD1. Germline CDR1 reads SGHNT; CDR2 reads YENEEA. Unmatched junction bases numbered 3, after V lost 5 bases and J lost 4 bases. The CDR3 is 13 residues long.

The chain employs TRBV10-2 and TRBJ2-5, with D perhaps TRBD2 (6 bases). Looked up from germline, CDR1 is WSHSY and CDR2 is SAAADI. V lost 4 bases and J lost 3, with 18 bases in between. The length of the CDR3 is 16 residues. DNA of the CDR3: TGCGCCAGCAGTGGACTCCGGGACTTGAATAAAGAGACCCAGTACTTC. Its translation: CASSGLRDLNKETQYF.

The chain employs TRBV7-2 and TRBJ2-7; D possibly corresponds to TRBD2 (6 bases). CDR1 is SGHTA and CDR2 is FQGNSA in the germline V gene. V gave up 0 bases and J gave up 2 bases, with 17 bases separating them. The CDR3 is 17 amino acids. CDR3 bases: TGTGCCAGCAGCTTAGCGCCCGCGGGACTTGTAACCTACGAGCAGTACTTC. Its protein product is CASSLAPAGLVTYEQYF.

This clone was counted between two and nine times. V is TRBV19 and J is TRBJ2-7; TRBD1 might be the D (6 bases). This CDR3 comprises 15 residues. Per the germline V gene, CDR1 is LNHDA and CDR2 is SQIVND (reference sequence). Trimming removed 1 base at V and 3 bases at J, with 13 bases between. This chain's CDR3 is CASSIVSGAYYEQYF. The CDR3 DNA reads as TGTGCCAGTAGTATAGTGTCAGGGGCCTACTACGAGCAGTACTTC.

With respect to this clone: An end of the junction differs from the germline gene, which may be a read error. The chain joins TRBV7-9 to TRBJ2-3, with D unclear. Germline CDR1 reads SEHNR; CDR2 reads FQNEAQ (reference sequence). The CDR3 is 12 residues long. DNA for the CDR3: TGTGCCAGCAGCTTAGTAGGACCCCAGGTGGATTTT. Translating gives CASSLVGPQVDF.

The rearrangement joins TRBV5-1 to TRBJ2-3; D uncertain. Germline CDR1 SGHRS, CDR2 YFSETQ. This CDR3 region has 14 residues. V was pared by 0 bases and J by 4 bases, with 9 bases between. CDR3 in DNA: TGCGCCAGCAGCTTGGCATGGGTGGCAGATACGCAGTATTTT. Its translation is CASSLAWVADTQYF.

This clone has a handful of counts. J is TRBJ2-7 and V is TRBV19; the D gene is possibly TRBD1 (5 bases). Per germline, CDR1 LNHDA and CDR2 SQIVND (reference sequence). This CDR3 contains 14 residues. Trimming took off 3 bases at V and 1 base at J, with 10 bases between the two ends. The CDR3 spells CASSIGAGSYEQYF. DNA for the CDR3: TGTGCCAGTAGTATTGGGGCAGGTTCCTACGAGCAGTACTTC.

The CDR3 protein is CASSPNGETQYF. The CDR3 DNA is TGTGCCAGCAGCCCTAACGGGGAGACCCAGTACTTC. This chain joins TRBV6-5 and TRBJ2-5; D ambiguous. CDR1 is MNHEY, CDR2 SVGAGI, per germline. V was trimmed by 6 bases and J by 5 bases, leaving 10 bases between them. The CDR3 runs 12 residues.

The rearrangement links TRBV9 to TRBJ2-5; D is perhaps TRBD1 (6 bases). Germline V gene data show CDR1 as SGDLS and CDR2 as YYNGEE. V was pared by 0 bases and J by 3 bases, with 12 bases between. The CDR3 sequence is 15 residues long. CDR3 loop: CASSVGLAGEETQYF. CDR3 DNA sequence: TGTGCCAGCAGCGTAGGTCTTGCAGGGGAAGAGACCCAGTACTTC.

The sample holds a few counts of this clone. The chain combines TRBV6-5 with TRBJ2-7; D is undetermined. The CDR3 is made up of 14 amino acids. The germline V gene has CDR1 MNHEY and CDR2 SVGAGI. Trimming left V 0 bases short and J 0 bases short, with 6 bases between. The CDR3 reads CASSYSYSSYEQYF. The CDR3 DNA reads TGTGCCAGCAGTTACTCCTATAGCTCCTACGAGCAGTACTTC.

The chain has TRBV7-6 and TRBJ1-4, with D unresolved. The V and J ends lost 1 base and 7 bases respectively, with 13 bases between them. The germline V gene has CDR1 SGHVS and CDR2 FNYEAQ. There are 15 residues in the CDR3. The CDR3 reads CASSLGSPPREKLFF. CDR3 DNA sequence: TGTGCCAGCAGCTTAGGGAGTCCCCCACGTGAAAAACTGTTTTTT.

J is TRBJ2-7 and V is TRBV25-1; 7 nucleotides match TRBD2. This CDR3 is built from 15 residues. V shed 1 base, J shed 9 bases, and the junction held 12 bases outside the gene matches. Germline CDR1 reads MGHDK; CDR2 reads SYGVNS. The CDR3 spells CASSESGGPLHGQYF. CDR3 bases: TGTGCCAGCAGTGAATCGGGGGGACCGCTACATGGGCAGTACTTC.

The chain recombines TRBV19 with TRBJ2-1; no definite D call. The V gene's germline CDR1 is LNHDA and CDR2 SQIVND (reference sequence). V lost 5 bases to trimming and J lost 6 bases, with 8 bases between them. The CDR3 has 12 amino acids. The CDR3 sequence: CASSFRTNEQFF. The DNA of the CDR3 is TGTGCCAGTAGTTTCCGGACCAATGAGCAGTTCTTC.

The chain combines TRBV28 with TRBJ2-7; 7 bases are a match to TRBD2. The CDR3 loop spans 15 amino acids. Germline-derived CDR1 and CDR2 are MDHEN and SYDVKM. V shed 6 bases and J 1 base; nucleotides not matched to a gene: 9. The CDR3 loop is CASRRAGYSSYEQYF. In DNA form, the CDR3 reads TGTGCCAGCAGGAGAGCGGGATATTCATCCTACGAGCAGTACTTC.

This clone was detected ten times or more. This chain connects TRBV7-9 to TRBJ1-2; D might be TRBD1 (6 bases). Trimming pared 5 bases from V and 4 bases from J, leaving 14 bases between. This CDR3 region has 14 residues. The germline V gene encodes CDR1 SEHNR and CDR2 FQNEAQ (reference sequence). CDR3 sequence: CASSLTGAIYGYTF. The CDR3 DNA reads as TGTGCCAGCAGCCTGACGGGGGCGATCTATGGCTACACCTTC.

The V and J genes are TRBV6-6 and TRBJ2-3, with D possibly TRBD1 on 6 matching bases. Germline CDR1 and CDR2: MNHNY and SVGAGI (reference sequence). Between the trimmed V and J ends, which lost 1 base and 1 base, there was a span of 9 bases. CDR3 length: 15 residues. In nucleotides, the CDR3 is TGTGCCAGCAGTTACTTCAGGGGAGGCACAGATACGCAGTATTTT. It specifies CASSYFRGGTDTQYF.

This clone was counted only a few times. The gene calls are TRBV7-9 and TRBJ2-7; 9 bases line up with TRBD1. CDR3 length equals 14 residues. The germline V gene has CDR1 SEHNR and CDR2 FQNEAQ (reference sequence). J gave up 3 bases and V 5 bases, and 5 bases lay outside the gene matches. CDR3 sequence (DNA): TGTGCCAGCAGCCGTCCGGGACAGGGCTACGAGCAGTACTTC. Protein sequence: CASSRPGQGYEQYF.

V usage is TRBV5-1 and J usage is TRBJ1-1, with D hard to call. The CDR3 has 14 residues. Trimming took off 0 bases at V and 3 bases at J, with 9 bases between the two ends. Germline V lookup: CDR1 SGHRS, CDR2 YFSETQ. This chain's CDR3 is CASSLDWVYTEAFF. DNA for the CDR3: TGCGCCAGCAGCTTGGATTGGGTATACACTGAAGCTTTCTTT. The full variable domain, completed using reference TRBV5-1 and TRBJ1-1, is KAGVTQTPRYLIKTRGQQVTLSCSPISGHRSVSWYQQTPGQGLQFLFEYFSETQRNKGNFPGRFSGRQFSNSRSEMNVSTLELGDSALYLCASSLDWVYTEAFFGQGTRLTVV.

This rearrangement joins TRBV5-6 to TRBJ2-1; D unresolved. The germline V gene encodes CDR1 SGHDT and CDR2 YYEEEE. Trimming took off 0 bases at V and 8 bases at J, with 15 bases between the two ends. This CDR3 comprises 15 residues. This CDR3 reads CASSLARTLWDEQFF. For the CDR3, the DNA is TGTGCCAGCAGCTTGGCCAGAACTCTCTGGGATGAGCAGTTCTTC. The full variable domain, rest sourced from reference TRBV5-6 and TRBJ2-1, is DAGVTQSPTHLIKTRGQQVTLRCSPKSGHDTVSWYQQALGQGPQFIFQYYEEEERQRGNFPDRFSGHQFPNYSSELNVNALLLGDSALYLCASSLARTLWDEQFFGPGTRLTVL.

The rearrangement joins TRBV6-1 to TRBJ2-5, with D unclear. CDR1 and CDR2 (germline): MNHNS, SASEGT. The CDR3 runs 13 residues. Trimming took 2 bases from V and 5 from J, leaving 9 bases between them. This CDR3 reads CASSENPWETQYF. In nucleotides, the CDR3 is TGTGCCAGCAGTGAAAATCCGTGGGAGACCCAGTACTTC.

The chain couples TRBV4-1 to TRBJ2-1; the match to TRBD2 covers 11 bases. V dropped 0 bases and J dropped 2; count of bases not matched to a gene: 9. Germline CDR1 MGHRA, CDR2 YSYEKL. CDR3 size: 19 residues. As DNA, the CDR3 is TGCGCCAGCAGCCAAGAAGGGGGGGTGACTAGCGGGGCCTACAATGAGCAGTTCTTC. Its translation: CASSQEGGVTSGAYNEQFF.

The chain couples TRBV9 to TRBJ2-3, with 7 bases matching TRBD1. V shed 7 bases and J 2 bases; nucleotides not matched to a gene: 7. Germline V gene lookup returns CDR1 SGDLS and CDR2 YYNGEE. The CDR3 contains 14 residues. This chain's CDR3 is CASAGQENTDTQYF. The CDR3 region has the DNA TGTGCCAGCGCCGGACAGGAAAACACAGATACGCAGTATTTT.

The chain carries TRBV6-5 and TRBJ2-3; D is uncertain. V lost 6 bases to trimming and J lost 8 bases, with 18 bases between them. Looked up from germline, CDR1 is MNHEY and CDR2 is SVGAGI. The CDR3 totals 14 residues. The CDR3 here is CASSLGGLPGTQYF. CDR3 nucleotides: TGTGCCAGCAGCCTTGGTGGCCTCCCAGGTACGCAGTATTTT.

This clone was counted between two and nine times. J is TRBJ2-7 and V is TRBV2; D ambiguous. The CDR3 consists of 14 residues. V lost 8 bases and J 5 bases, leaving 19 bases between the germline ends. Germline values: CDR1 SNHLY, CDR2 FYNNEI. CDR3 bases: TGTGCCAGCGCCTCCTTCGTTGCGTCCCACGAGCAGTACTTC. It is translated as CASASFVASHEQYF.

This rearrangement joins TRBV7-2 to TRBJ2-7; 13 nucleotides line up with TRBD2. The junction had 10 bases not matched to a gene; V was cut back by 5 bases and J by 6 bases. The CDR3 consists of 16 residues. Per the germline V gene, CDR1 is SGHTA and CDR2 is FQGNSA. The CDR3 DNA reads as TGTGCCAGCAGCCGTTTACTAGCGGGAGGGCCAATCGAGCAGTACTTC. Translation: CASSRLLAGGPIEQYF.